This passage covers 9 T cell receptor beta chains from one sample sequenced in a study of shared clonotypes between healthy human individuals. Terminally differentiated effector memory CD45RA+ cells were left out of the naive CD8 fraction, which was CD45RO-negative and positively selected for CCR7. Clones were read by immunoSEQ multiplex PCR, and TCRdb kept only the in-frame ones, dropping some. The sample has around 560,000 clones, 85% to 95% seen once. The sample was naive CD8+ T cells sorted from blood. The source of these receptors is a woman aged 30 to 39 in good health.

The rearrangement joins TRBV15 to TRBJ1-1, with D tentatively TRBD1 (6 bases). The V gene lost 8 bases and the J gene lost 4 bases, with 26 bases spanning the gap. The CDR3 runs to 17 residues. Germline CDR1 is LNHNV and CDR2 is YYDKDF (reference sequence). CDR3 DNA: TGTGCCACCCAGGTGGGGGGGGCGACCAATGAAGGCACTGAAGCTTTCTTT. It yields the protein CATQVGGATNEGTEAFF.

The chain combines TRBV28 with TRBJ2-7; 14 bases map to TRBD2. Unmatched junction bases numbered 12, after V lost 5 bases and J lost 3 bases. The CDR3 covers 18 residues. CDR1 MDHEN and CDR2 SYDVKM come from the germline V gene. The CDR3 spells CASSGWTSGRTALYEQYF. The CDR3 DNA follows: TGTGCCAGCAGTGGTTGGACTAGCGGGAGGACCGCTCTCTACGAGCAGTACTTC.

The CDR3 region is CASSYWQMYEQYF. In DNA form, the CDR3 reads TGTGCCAGCAGCTATTGGCAGATGTACGAGCAGTACTTC. The rearrangement uses TRBV5-6 and TRBJ2-7, with D hard to call. V lost 3 bases and J lost 4, with 11 bases in between. Germline-derived CDR1 and CDR2 are SGHDT and YYEEEE. The CDR3 spans 13 residues.

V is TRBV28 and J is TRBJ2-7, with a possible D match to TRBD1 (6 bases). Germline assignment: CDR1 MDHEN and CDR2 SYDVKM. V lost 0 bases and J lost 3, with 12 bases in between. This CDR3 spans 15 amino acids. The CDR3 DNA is TGTGCCAGCAGTTTATGGTCAGGGGCCAGCTACGAGCAGTACTTC. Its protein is CASSLWSGASYEQYF.

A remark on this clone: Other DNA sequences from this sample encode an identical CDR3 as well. The CDR3 loop reads CASSLIGTGSYEQYF. In nucleotides, the CDR3 is TGTGCCAGCAGTTTAATAGGGACAGGTTCCTACGAGCAGTACTTC. This chain joins TRBV27 and TRBJ2-7; 8 nucleotides align to TRBD1. V lost 2 bases and J lost 1; bases outside the gene matches: 4. This CDR3 has 15 residues. Germline V lookup: CDR1 MNHEY, CDR2 SMNVEV (reference sequence).

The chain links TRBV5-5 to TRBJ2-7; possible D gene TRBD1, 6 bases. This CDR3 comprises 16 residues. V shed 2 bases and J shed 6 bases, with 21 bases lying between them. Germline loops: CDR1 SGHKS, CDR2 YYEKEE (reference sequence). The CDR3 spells CASSFSQDSNSAEQYF. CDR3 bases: TGTGCCAGCAGCTTTTCACAGGACAGCAATTCGGCCGAGCAGTACTTC.

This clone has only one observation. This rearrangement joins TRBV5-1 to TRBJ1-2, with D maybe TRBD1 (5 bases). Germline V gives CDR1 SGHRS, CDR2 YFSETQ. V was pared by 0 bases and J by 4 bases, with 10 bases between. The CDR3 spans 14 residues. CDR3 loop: CASSLAGGGYGYTF. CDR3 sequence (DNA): TGCGCCAGCAGCTTGGCTGGGGGTGGCTATGGCTACACCTTC.

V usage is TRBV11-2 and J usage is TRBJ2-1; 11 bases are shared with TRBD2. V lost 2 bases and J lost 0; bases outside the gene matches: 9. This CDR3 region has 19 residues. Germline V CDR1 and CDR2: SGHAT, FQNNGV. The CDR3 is CASSLSDSGRALSYNEQFF. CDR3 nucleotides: TGTGCCAGCAGCTTATCGGATAGCGGGAGGGCCCTCTCCTACAATGAGCAGTTCTTC.

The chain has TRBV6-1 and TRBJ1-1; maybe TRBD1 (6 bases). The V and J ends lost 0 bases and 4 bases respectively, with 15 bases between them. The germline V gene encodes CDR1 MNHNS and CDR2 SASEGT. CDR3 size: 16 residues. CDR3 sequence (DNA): TGTGCCAGCAGTGAAGCGCTTCAGGGGTGGGGCACTGAAGCTTTCTTT. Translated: CASSEALQGWGTEAFF.